This T cell receptor (beta chain) appears in the sequencing data of a study of blood T cell repertoires in COVID-19. Study overall: The study drew acute and convalescent COVID-19 samples from the United States, Italy and Spain.

Methods used by the authors: Amplifying reference gene primers gave estimates of nucleated cell counts. Repertoires were generated with immunoSEQ multiplex PCR, while TCRdb's copy carries only in-frame clones and drops some. Clonal size and the V and J genes are those of that table, whereas D and trimming came from the DNA. Here the sample spans hundreds of thousands of clones, around 87% being singletons. Trimming cost V 5 bases and J 3 bases; bases outside gene matches: 5. Per germline, CDR1 MGHRA and CDR2 YSYEKL. The CDR3 covers 15 residues. The sample comprised peripheral blood. The rearrangement links TRBV4-1 to TRBJ1-4; 8 positions match TRBD1. This clonotype was obtained from a woman aged 50 to 65 who had recovered from COVID-19. The CDR3 bases are TGCGCCAGCAGCTACGACAGGGGCCCTAATGAAAAACTGTTTTTT. It specifies CASSYDRGPNEKLFF.